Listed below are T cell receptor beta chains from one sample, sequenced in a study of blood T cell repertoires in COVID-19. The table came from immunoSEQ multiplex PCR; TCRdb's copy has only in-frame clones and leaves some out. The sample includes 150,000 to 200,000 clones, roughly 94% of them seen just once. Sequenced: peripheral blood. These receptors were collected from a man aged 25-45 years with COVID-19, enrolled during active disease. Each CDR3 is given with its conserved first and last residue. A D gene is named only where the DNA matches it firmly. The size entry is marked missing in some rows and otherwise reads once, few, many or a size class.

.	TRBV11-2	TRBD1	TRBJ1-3	CASSRDRDIGNTIYF	TGTGCCAGCAGCCGGGACAGGGATATTGGAAACACCATATATTTT
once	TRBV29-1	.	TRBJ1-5	CSVDEGGNQPQHF	TGCAGCGTTGATGAGGGAGGCAATCAGCCCCAGCATTTT
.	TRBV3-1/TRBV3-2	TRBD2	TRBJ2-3	CASSARASGEGTQYF	TGTGCCAGCAGCGCCCGTGCTAGCGGGGAGGGTACGCAGTATTTT
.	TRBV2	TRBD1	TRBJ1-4	CASAGGLGEKLFF	TGTGCCAGCGCAGGGGGGTTGGGCGAAAAACTGTTTTTT
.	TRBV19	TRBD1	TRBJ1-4	CASSDQPGQGAGEKLFF	TGTGCCAGTAGTGACCAACCGGGACAGGGGGCCGGTGAAAAACTGTTTTTT
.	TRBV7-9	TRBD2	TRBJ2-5	CASSLGAGGLQETQYF	TGTGCCAGCAGCTTAGGAGCGGGGGGGCTTCAAGAGACCCAGTACTTC
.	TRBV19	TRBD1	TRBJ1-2	CASKGQGAYGYTF	TGTGCCAGTAAGGGACAGGGGGCGTATGGCTACACCTTC
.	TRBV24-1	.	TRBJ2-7	CATSDPLDIYEQYF	TGTGCCACCAGTGATCCCCTGGACATCTACGAGCAGTACTTC
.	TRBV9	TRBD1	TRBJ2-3	CASSVGTGGWTDTQYF	TGTGCCAGCAGCGTGGGGACAGGGGGTTGGACAGATACGCAGTATTTT
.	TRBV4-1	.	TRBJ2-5	CASSQRTVNQETQYF	TGCGCCAGCAGCCAAAGAACGGTAAACCAAGAGACCCAGTACTTC
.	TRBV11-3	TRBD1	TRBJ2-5	CASSLGGQGEETQYF	TGTGCCAGCAGCTTAGGGGGACAGGGTGAAGAGACCCAGTACTTC
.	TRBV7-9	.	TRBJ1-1	CASSLTSTSEAFF	TGTGCCAGCAGCTTAACCTCGACATCTGAAGCTTTCTTT
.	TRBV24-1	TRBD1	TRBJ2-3	CATSAPGQGTDTQYF	TGTGCCACCAGTGCCCCTGGACAGGGAACAGATACGCAGTATTTT
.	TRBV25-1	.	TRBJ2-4	CASSEPNTGTKNIQYF	TGTGCCAGCAGTGAACCCAACACAGGGACCAAAAACATTCAGTACTTC
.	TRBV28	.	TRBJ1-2	CASTRDNYGYTF	TGTGCCAGTACCAGGGATAACTATGGCTACACCTTC
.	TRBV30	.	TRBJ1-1	CAWLDSPPREAFF	TGTGCCTGGTTAGACAGTCCCCCTCGTGAAGCTTTCTTT
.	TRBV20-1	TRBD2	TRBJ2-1	CSASERSGTHEQFF	TGCAGTGCTAGTGAACGGAGCGGGACCCATGAGCAGTTCTTC
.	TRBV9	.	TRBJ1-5	CASSVGLGQPQHF	TGTGCCAGCAGCGTGGGGCTGGGACAGCCCCAGCATTTT
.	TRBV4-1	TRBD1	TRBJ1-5	CASSHRQGYSNQPQHF	TGCGCCAGCAGCCACAGACAGGGTTATAGCAATCAGCCCCAGCATTTT
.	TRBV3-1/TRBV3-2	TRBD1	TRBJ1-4	CASSRRGLSWTNEKLFF	TGTGCCAGCAGCCGCAGGGGGCTAAGTTGGACTAATGAAAAACTGTTTTTT
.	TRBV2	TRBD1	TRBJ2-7	CASSPRTGNYEQYF	TGTGCCAGCAGTCCTCGGACAGGGAACTACGAGCAGTACTTC
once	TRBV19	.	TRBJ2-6	CASSTTTNSGANVLTF	TGTGCCAGTAGTACAACCACAAACTCTGGGGCCAACGTCCTGACTTTC
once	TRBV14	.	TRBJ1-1	CASSQRTVGNAEAFF	TGTGCCAGCAGCCAAAGGACAGTGGGCAACGCTGAAGCTTTCTTT
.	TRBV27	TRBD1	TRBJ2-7	CASSAGTGFSQYF	TGTGCCAGCAGCGCCGGGACAGGGTTTTCGCAGTACTTC
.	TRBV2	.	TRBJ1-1	CASSDRTGDSEAFF	TGTGCCAGCAGTGACCGCACAGGCGATTCTGAAGCTTTCTTT
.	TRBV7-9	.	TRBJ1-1	CASSLALGRGKTEAFF	TGTGCCAGCAGCTTAGCGCTGGGCAGGGGTAAGACTGAAGCTTTCTTT
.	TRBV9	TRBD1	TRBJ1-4	CASSANSGTGGEKLFF	TGTGCCAGCAGCGCCAATTCCGGGACAGGCGGTGAAAAACTGTTTTTT
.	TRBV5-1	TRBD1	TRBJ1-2	CASSLAGTGSAGYTF	TGCGCCAGCAGCTTGGCCGGGACAGGGTCCGCTGGCTACACCTTC
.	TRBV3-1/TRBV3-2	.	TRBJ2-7	CASSRGLEAVYEQYF	TGTGCCAGCAGCCGGGGACTCGAAGCCGTCTACGAGCAGTACTTC
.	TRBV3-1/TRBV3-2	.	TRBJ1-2	CASSSRQGHGYTF	TGTGCCAGCAGCTCCAGGCAGGGCCATGGCTACACCTTC
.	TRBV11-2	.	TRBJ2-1	CASSSPPRYNEQFF	TGTGCCAGCAGCTCGCCCCCTAGGTACAATGAGCAGTTCTTC
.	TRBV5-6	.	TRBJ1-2	CASSFQGQANYGYTF	TGTGCCAGCAGCTTTCAGGGTCAAGCTAACTATGGCTACACCTTC
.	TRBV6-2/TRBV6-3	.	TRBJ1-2	CASSYSPFRRTAGARGYTF	TGTGCCAGCAGTTACTCCCCTTTCCGAAGGACCGCGGGGGCCAGGGGCTACACCTTC
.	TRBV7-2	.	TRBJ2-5	CASSPTRVWETQYF	TGTGCCAGCAGCCCCACTAGGGTTTGGGAGACCCAGTACTTC
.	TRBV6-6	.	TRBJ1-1	CASSSQYEAFF	TGTGCCAGCAGTTCACAGTATGAAGCTTTCTTT
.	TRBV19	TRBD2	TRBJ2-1	CASSMPLLAGEDNEQFF	TGTGCCAGTAGTATGCCCCTTCTAGCGGGGGAAGACAATGAGCAGTTCTTC
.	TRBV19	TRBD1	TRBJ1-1	CASTPGGTGDTEAFF	TGTGCCAGTACCCCCGGGGGGACAGGTGATACTGAAGCTTTCTTT
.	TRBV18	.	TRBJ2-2	CASSPEGARELFF	TGTGCCAGCTCACCGGAGGGGGCCCGGGAGCTGTTTTTT
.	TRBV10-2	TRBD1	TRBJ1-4	CASSELDRGANEKLFF	TGCGCCAGCAGTGAGTTGGACAGGGGCGCTAATGAAAAACTGTTTTTT
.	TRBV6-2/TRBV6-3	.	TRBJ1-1	CASSSIRYGNTEAFF	TGTGCCAGCAGTTCCATCCGGTACGGGAACACTGAAGCTTTCTTT
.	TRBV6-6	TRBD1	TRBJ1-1	CASSTLGTGIEAFF	TGTGCCAGCAGTACGCTGGGGACAGGGATTGAAGCTTTCTTT
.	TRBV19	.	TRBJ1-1	CASSIVGRSAEAFF	TGTGCCAGTAGTATAGTGGGGAGGAGCGCTGAAGCTTTCTTT
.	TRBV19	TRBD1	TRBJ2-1	CASIPTGAGDEQFF	TGTGCCAGTATCCCGACAGGGGCGGGCGATGAGCAGTTCTTC
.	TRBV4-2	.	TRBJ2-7	CASSRNQDSESSYEQYF	TGTGCCAGCAGCCGGAATCAGGACAGCGAGAGCTCCTACGAGCAGTACTTC
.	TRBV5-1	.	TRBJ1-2	CASSSTGSGTNYGYTF	TGCGCCAGCAGCTCTACAGGGAGCGGGACTAACTATGGCTACACCTTC
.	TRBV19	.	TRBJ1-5	CASKEGVGNQPQHF	TGTGCCAGTAAAGAGGGAGTCGGCAATCAGCCCCAGCATTTT
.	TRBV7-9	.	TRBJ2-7	CASSLAGRLDGSHEQYF	TGTGCCAGCAGCTTAGCTGGGCGACTAGACGGCAGTCACGAGCAGTACTTC
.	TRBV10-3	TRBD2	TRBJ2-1	CAISLAGDLDNEQFF	TGTGCCATCAGCCTAGCGGGGGACTTGGACAATGAGCAGTTCTTC
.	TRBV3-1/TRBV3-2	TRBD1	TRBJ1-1	CASRGQGAVTEAFF	TGTGCCAGCAGAGGACAGGGAGCGGTCACTGAAGCTTTCTTT
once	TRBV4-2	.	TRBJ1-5	CASSQDGPNSNQPQHF	TGTGCCAGCAGCCAAGATGGGCCCAATAGCAATCAGCCCCAGCATTTT
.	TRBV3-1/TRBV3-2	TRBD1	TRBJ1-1	CASSQPTGATEAFF	TGTGCCAGCAGCCAGCCGACAGGGGCAACTGAAGCTTTCTTT
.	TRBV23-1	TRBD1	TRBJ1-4	CASSPPGQGGNEKLFF	TGCGCCAGCAGTCCACCAGGACAGGGGGGTAATGAAAAACTGTTTTTT
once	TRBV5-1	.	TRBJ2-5	CASSLGGWEEETQYF	TGCGCCAGCAGCTTGGGCGGGTGGGAGGAAGAGACCCAGTACTTC
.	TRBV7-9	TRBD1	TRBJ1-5	CASSLAGTDNQPQHF	TGTGCCAGCAGCTTAGCGGGGACAGATAATCAGCCCCAGCATTTT
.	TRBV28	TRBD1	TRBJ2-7	CASSSGQGLYEQYF	TGTGCCAGCAGTTCCGGACAGGGCCTCTACGAGCAGTACTTC
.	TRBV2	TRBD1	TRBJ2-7	CATRGQGAYEQYF	TGTGCCACCCGGGGACAGGGGGCCTACGAGCAGTACTTC
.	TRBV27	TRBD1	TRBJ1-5	CASITTGGGNQPQHF	TGTGCCAGCATTACGACAGGGGGTGGGAATCAGCCCCAGCATTTT
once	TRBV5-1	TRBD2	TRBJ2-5	CASSLHSGEETQYF	TGCGCCAGCAGCTTACACAGCGGGGAAGAGACCCAGTACTTC